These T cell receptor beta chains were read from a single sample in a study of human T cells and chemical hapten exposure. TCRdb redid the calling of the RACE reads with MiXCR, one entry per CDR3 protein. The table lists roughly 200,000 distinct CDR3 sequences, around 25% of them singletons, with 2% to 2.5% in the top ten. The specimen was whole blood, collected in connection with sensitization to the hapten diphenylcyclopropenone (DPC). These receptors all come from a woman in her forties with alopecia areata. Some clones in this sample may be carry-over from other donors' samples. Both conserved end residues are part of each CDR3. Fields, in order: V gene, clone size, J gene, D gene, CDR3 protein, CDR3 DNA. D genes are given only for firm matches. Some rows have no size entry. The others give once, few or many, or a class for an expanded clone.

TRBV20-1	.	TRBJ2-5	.	CSARGFPRQETQYF	TGCAGTGCTAGAGGTTTTCCTCGACAAGAGACCCAGTACTTC
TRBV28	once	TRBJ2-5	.	CASKKRETQYF	TGTGCCAGCAAGAAAAGAGAGACCCAGTACTTC
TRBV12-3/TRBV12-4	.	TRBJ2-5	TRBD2	CASSSTSMKTQYF	TGTGCCAGCAGTTCGACTAGCATGAAGACCCAGTACTTC
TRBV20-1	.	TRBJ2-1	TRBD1	CSARAGTGDYNEQFF	TGCAGTGCTAGAGCGGGTACAGGGGACTACAATGAGCAGTTCTTC
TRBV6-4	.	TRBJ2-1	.	CASSDSRGRGSYNEQFF	TGTGCCAGCAGTGACTCGAGGGGTAGAGGCTCCTACAATGAGCAGTTCTTC
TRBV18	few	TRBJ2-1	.	CASSPSTDNEQFF	TGTGCCAGCTCACCCTCGACAGACAATGAGCAGTTCTTC
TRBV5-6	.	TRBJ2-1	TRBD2	CASSLGLAGAMNEQFF	TGTGCCAGCAGCTTGGGGCTAGCGGGAGCAATGAATGAGCAGTTCTTC
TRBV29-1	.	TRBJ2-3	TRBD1	CSVRTGGSTDTQYF	TGCAGCGTTCGGACAGGGGGGAGCACAGATACGCAGTATTTT
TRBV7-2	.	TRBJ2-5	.	CASSLAREQETQYF	TGTGCCAGCAGCTTAGCGCGTGAACAAGAGACCCAGTACTTC
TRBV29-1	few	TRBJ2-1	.	CSVARGDEQFF	TGCAGCGTTGCCAGGGGAGATGAGCAGTTCTTC
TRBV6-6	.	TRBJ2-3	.	CASSYSTGEDTQYF	TGTGCCAGCAGTTACTCGACCGGGGAGGATACGCAGTATTTT
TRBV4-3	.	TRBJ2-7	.	CASSQEVGPSEQYF	TGCGCCAGCAGCCAAGAAGTGGGACCCTCCGAGCAGTACTTC
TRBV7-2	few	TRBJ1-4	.	CASSRDYRNEKLFF	TGTGCCAGCAGCCGGGACTATAGAAATGAAAAACTGTTTTTT
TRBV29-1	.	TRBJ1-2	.	CSVEEVDGAWDGYTF	TGCAGCGTTGAAGAAGTGGACGGGGCTTGGGATGGCTACACCTTC
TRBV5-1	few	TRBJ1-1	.	CASSKNPGTEAFF	TGCGCCAGCAGTAAGAACCCCGGGACAGAAGCTTTCTTT
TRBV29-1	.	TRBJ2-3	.	CSVARVELSDTQYF	TGCAGCGTTGCTAGGGTGGAGCTGTCGGATACGCAGTATTTT
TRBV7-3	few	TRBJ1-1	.	CASSPSVENTEAFF	TGTGCCAGCAGCCCCTCAGTAGAGAACACTGAAGCTTTCTTT
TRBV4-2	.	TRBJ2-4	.	CASSQSAGPSSIQYF	TGTGCCAGCAGCCAATCGGCCGGGCCCAGTTCCATTCAGTACTTC
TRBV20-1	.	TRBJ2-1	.	CSASPGSGPRYNEQFF	TGCAGTGCTAGCCCTGGTTCTGGCCCGAGGTACAATGAGCAGTTCTTC
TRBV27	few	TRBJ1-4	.	CASSPLQGEKLFF	TGTGCCAGCAGTCCGCTCCAAGGTGAAAAACTGTTTTTT
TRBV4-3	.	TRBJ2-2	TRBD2	CASSLSGTPTGELFF	TGCGCCAGCAGCCTCAGCGGGACCCCCACCGGGGAGCTGTTTTTT
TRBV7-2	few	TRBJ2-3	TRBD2	CASSSSTPMASGRRYF	TGTGCCAGCAGCTCTTCCACCCCCATGGCTAGCGGGAGAAGGTATTTT
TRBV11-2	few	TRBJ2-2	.	CASSSFAANTGELFF	TGTGCCAGCAGCTCATTCGCGGCGAACACCGGGGAGCTGTTTTTT
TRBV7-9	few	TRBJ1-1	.	CASFIWQHSMNTEAFF	TGTGCCAGCTTTATTTGGCAACACAGCATGAACACTGAAGCTTTCTTT
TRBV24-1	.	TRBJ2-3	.	CATSDPTGDTQYF	TGTGCCACCAGTGACCCTACGGGAGATACGCAGTATTTT
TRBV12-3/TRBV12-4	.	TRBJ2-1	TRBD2	CASSYGLAGRNEQFF	TGTGCCAGCAGTTATGGACTAGCGGGAAGGAATGAGCAGTTCTTC
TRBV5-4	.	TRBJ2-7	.	CASSWASGRSYEQYF	TGTGCCAGCAGCTGGGCTTCCGGGCGCTCCTACGAGCAGTACTTC
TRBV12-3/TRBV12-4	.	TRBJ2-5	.	CANSLSSETQYF	TGTGCCAACAGTTTGTCGTCGGAGACCCAGTACTTC